A selection of T cell receptor beta chains follows, all from one sample in a study of CD4 and CD8 cells across lung adenocarcinoma regions. A single record per CDR3 protein comes from TCRdb applying MiXCR to the PCR reads. The sample comprises some 20,000 distinct CDR3 sequences, 50% to 55% of which are singletons, and around 25% rests with the top ten. The specimen was CD8+ T cells from the center of a lung tumor. The source of these receptors is a female donor with lung adenocarcinoma. The CD4 and CD8 labels of this study may be unreliable. Both conserved end residues are part of each CDR3. A D gene is named only where the DNA matches it firmly. Some rows have no size entry. The others give once, few or many, or a class for an expanded clone.

v_gene	abundance	j_gene	d_gene	CDR3aa	CDR3nt
TRBV6-5	-	TRBJ2-2	TRBD2	CASRLTAGGVIGELFF	TGTGCCAGCAGATTAACGGCGGGAGGGGTGATCGGGGAGCTGTTTTTT
TRBV6-5	medium-sized	TRBJ2-2	-	CASSYRRGAGELFF	TGTGCCAGCAGTTACAGGAGGGGGGCCGGGGAGCTGTTTTTT
TRBV27	-	TRBJ2-4	-	CATSLRAKDTQYF	TGTGCCACGAGTTTGCGAGCCAAAGATACTCAGTACTTC
TRBV6-1	few	TRBJ2-7	TRBD2	CASSERGGSSYEQYF	TGTGCCAGCAGTGAAAGGGGCGGGAGCTCCTACGAGCAGTACTTC
TRBV5-5	-	TRBJ2-4	TRBD1	CASSPTGTENIQYF	TGTGCCAGCAGTCCTACCGGGACAGAGAACATTCAGTACTTC
TRBV10-2	-	TRBJ2-4	-	CASGLGAKGMQYF	TGCGCCAGCGGTCTGGGAGCCAAAGGTATGCAGTACTTT
TRBV6-5	-	TRBJ2-3	-	CASSYFRTDTQYF	TGTGCCAGCAGTTACTTCCGCACAGATACGCAGTATTTT
TRBV7-2	-	TRBJ2-1	-	CASSLELTYEQFF	TGTGCCAGCAGCTTAGAACTAACCTACGAGCAGTTCTTC
TRBV7-2	many	TRBJ1-2	-	CASSLVLGANYGYTF	TGTGCCAGCAGCTTAGTTCTAGGGGCTAACTATGGCTACACCTTC
TRBV4-1	few	TRBJ2-7	-	CASSQQHLSYEQYF	TGCGCCAGCAGCCAACAGCACCTCTCCTACGAGCAGTACTTC